The 20 T cell receptor beta chains below all came from one sample that was sequenced in a study of blood T cells in healthy people across ages. The second PCR ran about 6 to 11 cycles with a sample-barcoded 5' primer and J-beta primers. A single record per CDR3 protein comes from TCRdb applying MiXCR to the 5' RACE reads. Among 750,000 to 950,000 distinct CDR3 sequences, around 25% were seen once, and the ten largest hold under 3%. This sample was shared with a second study, whose subject was T cells of mothers and their children.

The material sequenced was blood. Every receptor here comes from a boy aged 10-17 years in good health.

CDR3 protein: CATRAQRLNTDTQYF. CDR3 sequence (DNA): TGTGCCACCAGAGCCCAGCGACTCAACACAGATACGCAGTATTTT. The chain recombines TRBV15 with TRBJ2-3; D not resolved. Germline assignment: CDR1 LNHNV and CDR2 YYDKDF (reference sequence). This CDR3 is built from 15 residues. Trimming cost V 6 bases and J 2 bases, with 15 bases left between them.

The genes are TRBV24-1 and TRBJ1-2; no reliable D call. The germline V gene encodes CDR1 KGHDR and CDR2 SFDVKD. The length of the CDR3 is 14 residues. V was pared by 4 bases and J by 4 bases, with 12 bases between. The CDR3 protein is CATSDLTRSYGYTF. The CDR3, as DNA: TGTGCCACCAGTGACCTCACACGGAGCTATGGCTACACCTTC.

This clonotype was found a few times. At one end, the junction sequence differs from germline, possibly due to a read error. The genes are TRBV4-2 and TRBJ1-3; 9 bases fit TRBD1. Germline loops: CDR1 LGHNA, CDR2 YNFKEQ. The CDR3 is 16 amino acids. CDR3 in amino acids: CASSQDRQGGRNTIYF. The CDR3 DNA reads as TGTGCCAGTAGCCAGGATCGACAGGGGGGAAGAAACACCATATATTTT.

The rearrangement uses TRBV20-1 and TRBJ1-2; D is undetermined. This CDR3 is built from 12 residues. Trimming removed 0 bases from V and 3 bases from J, with 5 bases in between. Germline values: CDR1 DFQATT, CDR2 SNEGSKA (reference sequence). The CDR3 region has the DNA TGCAGTGCTAGAGATCCAGACTATGGCTACACCTTC. Translation gives CSARDPDYGYTF.

The chain has TRBV20-1 and TRBJ2-5; D is ambiguous. Germline assignment: CDR1 DFQATT and CDR2 SNEGSKA (reference sequence). This CDR3 spans 13 amino acids. The germline V and J ends were trimmed by 0 bases and 1 base, with 6 bases remaining between them. The CDR3 coding sequence is TGCAGTGCTAGAGACCCCGTCCAAGAGACCCAGTACTTC. Translating gives CSARDPVQETQYF.

The chain carries TRBV2 and TRBJ2-3; TRBD2 agrees at 10 bases. Trimming at V came to 6 bases and at J to 0 bases, leaving 9 bases not matched to a gene. CDR3 length: 17 amino acids. Germline V lookup: CDR1 SNHLY, CDR2 FYNNEI. The CDR3 sequence is CASRPLAGVTSTDTQYF. CDR3 DNA sequence: TGTGCCAGCAGGCCGCTAGCGGGGGTCACTAGCACAGATACGCAGTATTTT.

This clonotype was seen a handful of times. The chain joins TRBV3-1 to TRBJ2-1; 10 positions agree with TRBD2. V dropped 4 bases and J dropped 4; count of bases not matched to a gene: 10. There are 17 residues in the CDR3. CDR1 is LGHDT and CDR2 is YNNKEL in the germline V gene (reference sequence). This chain's CDR3 is CASSPGGASGGYNEQFF. CDR3 coding DNA: TGTGCCAGCAGCCCCGGGGGGGCTAGCGGGGGATACAATGAGCAGTTCTTC.

The chain combines TRBV11-1 with TRBJ1-3; the match to TRBD1 covers 10 bases. V dropped 3 bases and J dropped 0; count of bases not matched to a gene: 17. The germline gives CDR1 SGHAT, CDR2 FQDESV (reference sequence). There are 21 residues in the CDR3. CDR3 residues: CASSFLRGPGTGAGSGNTIYF. The CDR3 nucleotides are TGTGCCAGCAGCTTTCTACGCGGTCCCGGGACAGGGGCCGGCTCTGGAAACACCATATATTTT.

In its sample, this clonotype was seen a few times. The chain employs TRBV18 and TRBJ1-1; 7 bases fit TRBD1. This CDR3 is 14 amino acids long. V lost 4 bases and J lost 0; bases outside the gene matches: 2. The germline V gene encodes CDR1 KGHSH and CDR2 LQKENI. CDR3 residues: CASSRTGMNTEAFF. CDR3 in DNA: TGTGCCAGCTCACGGACAGGCATGAACACTGAAGCTTTCTTT. Filled out from reference TRBV18 and TRBJ1-1, the complete variable domain reads NAGVMQNPRHLVRRRGQEARLRCSPMKGHSHVYWYRQLPEEGLKFMVYLQKENIIDESGMPKERFSAEFPKEGPSILRIQQVVRGDSAAYFCASSRTGMNTEAFFGQGTRLTVV.

The chain has TRBV5-1 and TRBJ2-5; possible D gene TRBD1, 6 bases. Germline V gives CDR1 SGHRS, CDR2 YFSETQ. Deletions cut 4 bases from V and 3 bases from J, with 16 bases between. This CDR3 contains 15 residues. CDR3 bases: TGCGCCAGCAGCCCTGGTAGACAGGAGAAAGAGACCCAGTACTTC. Translating it yields CASSPGRQEKETQYF.

A few counts support this clonotype. The gene calls are TRBV20-1 and TRBJ2-5; 13 nucleotides agree with TRBD2. The tail of the sequence fits TRBJ2-7 better, so the J call may be wrong. Germline V gene data show CDR1 as DFQATT and CDR2 as SNEGSKA (reference sequence). This CDR3 has 15 residues. CDR3 DNA sequence: TGCAGTGCTAGGACTAGCGGGGGGCTCTCCTACGAGCAGTACTTC. Protein: CSARTSGGLSYEQYF.

The chain recombines TRBV20-1 with TRBJ1-2, with D hard to call. Germline lookup yields CDR1 DFQATT and CDR2 SNEGSKA (reference sequence). CDR3 length equals 16 residues. Trimming took 5 bases from V and 0 from J, leaving 19 bases between them. The CDR3 DNA sequence: TGCAGTGCTCTGATGCTAGGAGTAGGAACTAACTATGGCTACACCTTC. It translates to CSALMLGVGTNYGYTF.

This clonotype occurred a few times. The V gene is TRBV12-3 or TRBV12-4, the J gene TRBJ1-2; 10 nucleotides agree with TRBD1. The junction had 5 bases not matched to a gene; V was cut back by 7 bases and J by 6 bases. This CDR3 has 13 amino acids. The CDR3 DNA reads as TGTGCCAGCATCCGGGACAGGGGTGATGGCTACACCTTC. As protein: CASIRDRGDGYTF.

The V call is TRBV5-1, the J call TRBJ2-5, with D perhaps TRBD1 or TRBD2 (6 bases each). The CDR3 loop spans 15 amino acids. Trimming removed 6 bases at V and 0 bases at J, with 15 bases between. The germline gives CDR1 SGHRS, CDR2 YFSETQ. CDR3 in DNA: TGCGCCAGCACTGGTGAAGGGGGGTACCAAGAGACCCAGTACTTC. This translates into CASTGEGGYQETQYF.

This clonotype was counted only a few times. The V call is TRBV15, the J call TRBJ2-4, with D maybe TRBD2 (6 bases). The CDR3 has 17 residues. Germline V gene sequence: CDR1 LNHNV, CDR2 YYDKDF (reference sequence). Between the trimmed V and J ends, which lost 3 bases and 1 base, there was a span of 16 bases. The CDR3 DNA reads TGTGCCACCAGCAGTCGGGCCGGTGCGGGGGCCAAAAACATTCAGTACTTC. This encodes CATSSRAGAGAKNIQYF.

This clonotype was counted between two and nine times. The chain recombines TRBV14 with TRBJ2-4, with D maybe TRBD2 (6 bases). Trimming removed 4 bases from V and 3 bases from J, with 16 bases in between. Germline assignment: CDR1 SGHDN and CDR2 FVKESK. This CDR3 is 16 amino acids long. The CDR3 DNA follows: TGTGCCAGCAGCCCGTTTTACGGGGGAGACAAAAACATTCAGTACTTC. This codes for CASSPFYGGDKNIQYF.

This clonotype occurred a few times. V usage is TRBV6-5 and J usage is TRBJ2-5; the D gene is possibly TRBD2 (6 bases). CDR3 length: 14 amino acids. V shed 6 bases and J shed 5 bases, with 16 bases lying between them. In germline, CDR1 is MNHEY, CDR2 SVGAGI. The CDR3 protein is CASRPFGGGETQYF. The DNA for the CDR3 is TGTGCCAGCAGGCCCTTCGGGGGTGGGGAGACCCAGTACTTC.

This clonotype was found a few times. The V and J genes are TRBV20-1 and TRBJ2-4, with 9 positions matching TRBD1. Germline V gene sequence: CDR1 DFQATT, CDR2 SNEGSKA (reference sequence). V gave up 2 bases and J gave up 8 bases; unmatched junction bases: 22. This CDR3 has 19 residues. The CDR3 sequence is CSARSLRTGATSGVYIQYF. The CDR3 DNA reads TGCAGTGCTAGATCCCTGCGGACAGGGGCGACCAGCGGGGTATACATTCAGTACTTC.

This clonotype showed up just a few times. The V gene is TRBV29-1, the J gene TRBJ1-2; tentative D call: TRBD1 (6 bases). In germline, CDR1 is SQVTM, CDR2 ANQGSEA. The germline V and J ends were trimmed by 8 bases and 4 bases, with 20 bases remaining between them. CDR3 size: 14 residues. The CDR3 DNA reads as TGCAGCACCGAAGACAGGTGGGGTAGCTATGGCTACACCTTC. This sequence encodes CSTEDRWGSYGYTF.

This clonotype was observed a few times. The V and J genes are TRBV20-1 and TRBJ2-1; 11 bases are shared with TRBD2. V lost 6 bases to trimming and J lost 4 bases; unmatched junction nucleotides: 5. CDR3 size: 14 residues. The V gene's germline CDR1 is DFQATT and CDR2 SNEGSKA (reference sequence). CDR3 bases: TGCAGTGCCTCGACTAGCGGGGTATACAATGAGCAGTTCTTC. It codes for CSASTSGVYNEQFF.